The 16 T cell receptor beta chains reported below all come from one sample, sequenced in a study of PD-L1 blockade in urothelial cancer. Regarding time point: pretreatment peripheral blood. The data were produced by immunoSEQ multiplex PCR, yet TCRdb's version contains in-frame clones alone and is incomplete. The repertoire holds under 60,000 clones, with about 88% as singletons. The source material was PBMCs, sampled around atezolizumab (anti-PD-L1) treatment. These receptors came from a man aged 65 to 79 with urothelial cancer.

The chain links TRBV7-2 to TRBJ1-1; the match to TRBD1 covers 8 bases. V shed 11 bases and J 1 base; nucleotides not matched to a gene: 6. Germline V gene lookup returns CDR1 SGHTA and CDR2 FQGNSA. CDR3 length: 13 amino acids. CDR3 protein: CASRDRPNTEAFF. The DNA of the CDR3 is TGTGCCTCCCGGGACAGGCCGAACACTGAAGCTTTCTTT.

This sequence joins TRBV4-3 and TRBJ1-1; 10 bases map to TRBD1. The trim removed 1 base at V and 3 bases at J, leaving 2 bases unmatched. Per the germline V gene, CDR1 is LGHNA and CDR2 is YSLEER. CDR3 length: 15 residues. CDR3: CASSQAGTGDTEAFF. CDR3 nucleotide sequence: TGCGCCAGCAGCCAAGCCGGGACAGGGGACACTGAAGCTTTCTTT.

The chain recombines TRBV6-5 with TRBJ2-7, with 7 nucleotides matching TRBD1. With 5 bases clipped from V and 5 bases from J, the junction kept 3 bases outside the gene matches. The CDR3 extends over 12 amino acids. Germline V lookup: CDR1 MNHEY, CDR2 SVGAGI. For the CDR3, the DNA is TGTGCCAGCAGTAGTACAGGGGACGAGCAGTACTTC. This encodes CASSSTGDEQYF.

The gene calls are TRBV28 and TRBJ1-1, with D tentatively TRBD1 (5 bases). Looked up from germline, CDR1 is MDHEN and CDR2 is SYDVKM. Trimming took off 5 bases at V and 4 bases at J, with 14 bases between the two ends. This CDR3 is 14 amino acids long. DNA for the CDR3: TGTGCCAGCAGTCTACAGGAACCCTCCACTGAAGCTTTCTTT. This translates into CASSLQEPSTEAFF.

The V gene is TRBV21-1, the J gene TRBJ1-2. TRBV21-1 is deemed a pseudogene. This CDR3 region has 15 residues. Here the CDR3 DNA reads TGTGCCAGCAGCAAACCCCGGGGAGCTAACTATGGCTACACCTTC. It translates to CASSKPRGANYGYTF.

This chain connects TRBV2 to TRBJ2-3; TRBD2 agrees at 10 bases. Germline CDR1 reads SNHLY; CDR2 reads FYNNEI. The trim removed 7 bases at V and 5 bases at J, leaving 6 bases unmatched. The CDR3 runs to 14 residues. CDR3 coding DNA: TGTGCCAGCACCCCCTCTAGCGGGAGAGATACGCAGTATTTT. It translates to CASTPSSGRDTQYF.

As DNA, the CDR3 is TGTGCCAGCAGTTCCACAGGGGGTAACTATGGCTACACCTTC. Translation gives CASSSTGGNYGYTF. This rearrangement joins TRBV7-8 to TRBJ1-2, with TRBD1 matching over 8 bases. J lost 1 base, V lost 6 bases, and 4 bases had no gene match. The germline CDR1 and CDR2 sequences are SGHVS and FQNEAQ. The length of the CDR3 is 14 residues.

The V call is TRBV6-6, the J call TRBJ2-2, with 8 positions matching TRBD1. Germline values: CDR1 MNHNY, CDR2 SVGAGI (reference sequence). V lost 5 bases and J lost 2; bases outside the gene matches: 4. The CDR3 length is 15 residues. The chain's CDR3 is CASSQDRGNTGELFF. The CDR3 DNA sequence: TGTGCCAGCAGTCAAGACAGGGGAAACACCGGGGAGCTGTTTTTT.

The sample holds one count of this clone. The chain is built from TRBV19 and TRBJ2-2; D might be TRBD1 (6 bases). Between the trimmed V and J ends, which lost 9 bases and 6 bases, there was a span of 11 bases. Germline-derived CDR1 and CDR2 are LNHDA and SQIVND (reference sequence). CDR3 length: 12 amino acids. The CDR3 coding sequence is TGTGCCAGCCTACAGGGTTCCGGGGAGCTGTTTTTT. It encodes CASLQGSGELFF.

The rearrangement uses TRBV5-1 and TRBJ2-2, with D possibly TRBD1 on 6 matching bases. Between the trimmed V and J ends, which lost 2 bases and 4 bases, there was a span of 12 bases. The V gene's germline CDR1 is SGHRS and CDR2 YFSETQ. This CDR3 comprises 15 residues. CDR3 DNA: TGCGCCAGCAGCTTAGGGGCAGGGGCCACCGGGGAGCTGTTTTTT. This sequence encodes CASSLGAGATGELFF.

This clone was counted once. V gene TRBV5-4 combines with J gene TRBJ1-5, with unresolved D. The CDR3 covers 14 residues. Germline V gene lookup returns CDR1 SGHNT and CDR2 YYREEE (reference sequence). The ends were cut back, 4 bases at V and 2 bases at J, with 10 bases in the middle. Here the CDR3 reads CASSLDGGNQPQHF. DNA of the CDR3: TGTGCCAGCAGCCTGGACGGGGGCAATCAGCCCCAGCATTTT. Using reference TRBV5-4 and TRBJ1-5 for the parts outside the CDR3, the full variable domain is ETGVTQSPTHLIKTRGQQVTLRCSSQSGHNTVSWYQQALGQGPQFIFQYYREEENGRGNFPPRFSGLQFPNYSSELNVNALELDDSALYLCASSLDGGNQPQHFGDGTRLSIL.

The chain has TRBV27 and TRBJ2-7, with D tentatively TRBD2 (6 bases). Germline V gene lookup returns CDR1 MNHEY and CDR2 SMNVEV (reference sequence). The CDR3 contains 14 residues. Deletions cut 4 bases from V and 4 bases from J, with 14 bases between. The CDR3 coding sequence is TGTGCCAGCAGTTCCGCGGGGATCGGGTACGAGCAGTACTTC. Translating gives CASSSAGIGYEQYF.

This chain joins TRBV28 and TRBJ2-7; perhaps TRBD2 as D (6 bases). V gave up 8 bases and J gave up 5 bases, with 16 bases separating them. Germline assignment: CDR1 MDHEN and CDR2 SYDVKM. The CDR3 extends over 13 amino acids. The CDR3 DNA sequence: TGTGCCAGCCATAAACCGGGGAGGAACGAGCAGTACTTC. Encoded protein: CASHKPGRNEQYF.

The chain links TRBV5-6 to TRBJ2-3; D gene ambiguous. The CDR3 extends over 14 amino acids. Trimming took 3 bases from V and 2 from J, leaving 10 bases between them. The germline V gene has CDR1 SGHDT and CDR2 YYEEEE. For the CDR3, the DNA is TGTGCCAGCAGCTCGACTGGTCCCACAGATACGCAGTATTTT. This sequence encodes CASSSTGPTDTQYF.

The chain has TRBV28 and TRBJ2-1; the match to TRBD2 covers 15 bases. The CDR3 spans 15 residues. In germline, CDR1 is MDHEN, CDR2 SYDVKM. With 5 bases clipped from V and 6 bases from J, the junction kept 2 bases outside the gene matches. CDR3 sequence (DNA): TGTGCCAGCAGTCGGACTAGCGGGAGGGTCAATGAGCAGTTCTTC. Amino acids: CASSRTSGRVNEQFF.

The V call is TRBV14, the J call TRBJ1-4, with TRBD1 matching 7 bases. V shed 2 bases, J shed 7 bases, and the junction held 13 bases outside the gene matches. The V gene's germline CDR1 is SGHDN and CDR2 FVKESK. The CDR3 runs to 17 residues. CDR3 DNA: TGTGCCAGCAGCCAACCCCCCCCAGGGGGGCTGGCTGAAAAACTGTTTTTT. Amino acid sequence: CASSQPPPGGLAEKLFF.